The clone carrying this T cell receptor (beta chain) was seen a few times. Its specificity is not known. The donors were members of the validation cohort, which comprised about 120 subjects and was separate from the first cohort of several hundred subjects. The germline gives CDR1 SGHRS, CDR2 YFSETQ. The ends lost 6 bases at V and 4 bases at J; junction bases unmatched: 6. The CDR3 consists of 15 residues. Only in-frame clones appear in the TCRdb table, and some are missing; sequencing was by immunoSEQ multiplex PCR. Altogether around 300,000 clones are present, roughly 85% being singletons, with the ten largest covering 0.9% to 1.1%. The record originates from a study of cytomegalovirus exposure and HLA in healthy donors. Study-wide background: In a later analysis, it was reported that the approximately 110 validation repertoires had been produced on the same platform as the 700 or so repertoires belonging to the first cohort.

Regarding the study as a whole: Three chains tied to CMV proved CMV antigen-specific in vitro. Reports credit the classifier with highly specific, highly sensitive diagnosis of cytomegalovirus status.

The chain carries TRBV5-1 and TRBJ2-7, with 14 bases fitting TRBD2. This clonotype was obtained from a young woman in good health and CMV-seronegative. The material sequenced was PBMCs. CDR3 in amino acids: CASKLGTSGSYEQYF. Written as DNA, the CDR3 is TGCGCCAGCAAACTCGGGACTAGCGGGAGTTACGAGCAGTACTTC. Combining the CDR3 with reference TRBV5-1 and TRBJ2-7 gives the whole variable domain KAGVTQTPRYLIKTRGQQVTLSCSPISGHRSVSWYQQTPGQGLQFLFEYFSETQRNKGNFPGRFSGRQFSNSRSEMNVSTLELGDSALYLCASKLGTSGSYEQYFGPGTRLTVT.